This T cell receptor beta chain originates from a study of cytomegalovirus exposure and HLA in healthy donors. Looked up from germline, CDR1 is SGDLS and CDR2 is YYNGEE. This CDR3 contains 16 residues. Trimming removed 0 bases from V and 2 bases from J; junction bases left unmatched: 6. PCR used 60 Vbeta primers and 13 Jbeta primers. As handled by the study authors: The authors later counted some 76 million unique TCR beta chains, some 9.9 million of them shared. Sequenced by immunoSEQ multiplex PCR; TCRdb stores in-frame clones only, minus some. V and J calls and clone size are given by that table; D and trimming were obtained from the DNA. Of about 140,000 clones in the sample, 82% are singletons; the top ten hold roughly 1.9%.

This clonotype originated in a woman aged 40 to 55 in good health and CMV-seronegative. The V call is TRBV9, the J call TRBJ1-2, with 8 nucleotides matching TRBD1. The sequenced sample was PBMCs. The CDR3 protein is CASSVAGGQGNYGYTF. DNA of the CDR3: TGTGCCAGCAGCGTAGCTGGCGGACAGGGCAACTATGGCTACACCTTC.